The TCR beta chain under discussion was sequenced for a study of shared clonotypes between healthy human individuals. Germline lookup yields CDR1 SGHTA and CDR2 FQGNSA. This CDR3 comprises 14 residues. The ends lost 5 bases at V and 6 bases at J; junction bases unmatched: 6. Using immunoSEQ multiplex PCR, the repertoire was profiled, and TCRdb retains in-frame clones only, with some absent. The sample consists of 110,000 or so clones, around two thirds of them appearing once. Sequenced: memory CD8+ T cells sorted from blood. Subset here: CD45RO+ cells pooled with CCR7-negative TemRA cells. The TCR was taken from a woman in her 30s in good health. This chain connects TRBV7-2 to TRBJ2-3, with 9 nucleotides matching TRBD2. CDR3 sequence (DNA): TGTGCCAGCAGCCCGGGACTAGCTACCGATACGCAGTATTTT. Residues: CASSPGLATDTQYF.